Shown below are 26 T cell receptor beta chains from a single sample sequenced in a study of blood T cell repertoires in COVID-19. Sequencing was performed with immunoSEQ multiplex PCR; in TCRdb, only in-frame clones are kept and a portion is missing. The sample lists hundreds of thousands of clones; 90% were seen once. Sample: peripheral blood. Receptor source: a woman between 40 and 50 years old with COVID-19, enrolled during active disease.

This rearrangement joins TRBV6-1 to TRBJ1-5; no clear D gene. Trimming cost V 2 bases and J 0 bases, with 8 bases left between them. The CDR3 has 15 amino acids. CDR1 and CDR2 (germline): MNHNS, SASEGT. CDR3 residues: CASSETVNSNQPQHF. The CDR3 DNA is TGTGCCAGCAGTGAAACGGTAAATAGCAATCAGCCCCAGCATTTT.

The chain carries TRBV12-5 and TRBJ2-1, with D perhaps TRBD2 (6 bases). From germline, CDR1 is LGHNT and CDR2 FRNRAP. The CDR3 contains 17 residues. Trimming took off 1 base at V and 0 bases at J, with 13 bases between the two ends. The CDR3, as DNA: TGTGCTAGTGGTTTGGCCCTATTAGCGGTCTCCTACAATGAGCAGTTCTTC. It is translated as CASGLALLAVSYNEQFF.

The rearrangement links TRBV28 to TRBJ1-5; perhaps TRBD1 as D (6 bases). This CDR3 region has 17 residues. From germline, CDR1 is MDHEN and CDR2 SYDVKM. V lost 6 bases and J lost 0, with 18 bases in between. CDR3 loop: CASRLTDRPPSNQPQHF. The CDR3, as DNA: TGTGCCAGCAGACTCACGGACAGACCCCCTAGCAATCAGCCCCAGCATTTT.

This rearrangement joins TRBV5-4 to TRBJ1-4; 8 positions agree with TRBD1. Germline V lookup: CDR1 SGHNT, CDR2 YYREEE (reference sequence). The CDR3 extends over 16 amino acids. With 4 bases clipped from V and 8 bases from J, the junction kept 13 bases outside the gene matches. The CDR3 here is CASSNILGQGGEKLFF. CDR3 bases: TGTGCCAGCAGCAATATACTCGGACAGGGTGGGGAAAAACTGTTTTTT.

This chain links TRBV2 with TRBJ1-4; D possibly corresponds to TRBD1 (6 bases). From germline, CDR1 is SNHLY and CDR2 FYNNEI. This CDR3 spans 14 amino acids. With 6 bases removed from V and 1 base from J, the gap between germline ends came to 9 bases. This chain's CDR3 is CASRTTGTNEKLFF. The CDR3 nucleotides are TGTGCCAGCAGAACGACAGGAACTAATGAAAAACTGTTTTTT.

This rearrangement joins TRBV5-1 to TRBJ1-1; 9 positions agree with TRBD1. V dropped 3 bases and J dropped 1; count of bases not matched to a gene: 1. The CDR3 totals 14 residues. Germline CDR1 reads SGHRS; CDR2 reads YFSETQ. CDR3 bases: TGCGCCAGCAGCTGGGGACAGGGGAACACTGAAGCTTTCTTT. This gives the protein CASSWGQGNTEAFF. The entire variable domain, with the rest obtained from reference TRBV5-1 and TRBJ1-1, is as follows: KAGVTQTPRYLIKTRGQQVTLSCSPISGHRSVSWYQQTPGQGLQFLFEYFSETQRNKGNFPGRFSGRQFSNSRSEMNVSTLELGDSALYLCASSWGQGNTEAFFGQGTRLTVV.

The chain combines TRBV3-1 (or the pseudogene TRBV3-2) with TRBJ2-7; 9 positions match TRBD2. Trimming at V came to 1 base and at J to 3 bases, leaving 7 bases not matched to a gene. From germline, CDR1 is LGHDT and CDR2 YNNKEL (reference sequence). The CDR3 is 16 residues long. CDR3 region: CASSQGLAGAGYEQYF. CDR3 DNA: TGTGCCAGCAGCCAAGGGTTAGCGGGAGCGGGCTACGAGCAGTACTTC.

The chain has TRBV3-1 (or the pseudogene TRBV3-2) and TRBJ2-7, with TRBD1 identical over 9 bases. CDR1 and CDR2 (germline): LGHDT, YNNKEL (reference sequence). The trim removed 8 bases at V and 4 bases at J, leaving 9 bases unmatched. This CDR3 contains 14 residues. The CDR3 protein is CASRQTGGSYEQYF. CDR3 sequence (DNA): TGTGCCAGCCGTCAGACAGGGGGTTCATACGAGCAGTACTTC.

The table lists this clone with a count of one. The chain couples TRBV18 to TRBJ1-1; 7 bases are shared with TRBD1. The CDR3 covers 12 residues. Unmatched junction bases numbered 1, after V lost 3 bases and J lost 6 bases. Germline CDR1 and CDR2: KGHSH and LQKENI. The CDR3 DNA is TGTGCCAGCTCACCGGGGACAGCTGAAGCTTTCTTT. Encoded protein: CASSPGTAEAFF.

The rearrangement joins TRBV15 to TRBJ2-2; D possibly corresponds to TRBD1 (6 bases). Per the germline V gene, CDR1 is LNHNV and CDR2 is YYDKDF (reference sequence). Trimming removed 0 bases from V and 0 bases from J, with 8 bases in between. The CDR3 is made up of 16 amino acids. The CDR3: CATSREQGTNTGELFF. DNA for the CDR3: TGTGCCACCAGCAGAGAACAGGGAACGAACACCGGGGAGCTGTTTTTT.

The rearrangement uses TRBV4-3 and TRBJ2-7; 8 bases agree with TRBD1. Per germline, CDR1 LGHNA and CDR2 YSLEER. Germline trimming cut 4 bases from V and 0 bases from J; bases unmatched to any gene: 5. This CDR3 comprises 15 residues. The chain's CDR3 is CASSPRDRSSYEQYF. CDR3 DNA sequence: TGCGCCAGCAGCCCTAGGGACAGGAGCTCCTACGAGCAGTACTTC.

The chain employs TRBV19 and TRBJ1-5, with 7 nucleotides matching TRBD1. The CDR3 is 13 amino acids. CDR1 is LNHDA and CDR2 is SQIVND in the germline V gene (reference sequence). V dropped 7 bases and J dropped 3; count of bases not matched to a gene: 3. Written as DNA, the CDR3 is TGTGCCAGTAAGGGACAGTTCAATCAGCCCCAGCATTTT. It yields the protein CASKGQFNQPQHF.

This rearrangement joins TRBV19 to TRBJ2-4, with TRBD1 matching over 11 bases. The V gene's germline CDR1 is LNHDA and CDR2 SQIVND (reference sequence). V lost 1 base, J lost 0 bases, and 20 bases stayed unmatched. The CDR3 consists of 23 residues. As DNA, the CDR3 is TGTGCCAGTAGTATAGGAAGTCGAGGCCCCTGGACAGGGGGCTTCTTAGCCAAAAACATTCAGTACTTC. It encodes CASSIGSRGPWTGGFLAKNIQYF. The variable domain in full, with the rest retrieved from reference TRBV19 and TRBJ2-4, is DGGITQSPKYLFRKEGQNVTLSCEQNLNHDAMYWYRQDPGQGLRLIYYSQIVNDFQKGDIAEGYSVSREKKESFPLTVTSAQKNPTAFYLCASSIGSRGPWTGGFLAKNIQYFGAGTRLSVL.

The rearrangement links TRBV19 to TRBJ1-2, with no clear D. Trimming cost V 3 bases and J 4 bases, with 12 bases left between them. The CDR3 contains 14 residues. Germline CDR1 is LNHDA and CDR2 is SQIVND (reference sequence). The DNA of the CDR3 is TGTGCCAGTAGTATTAATGAGGGTTCCTATGGCTACACCTTC. Protein: CASSINEGSYGYTF.

This rearrangement joins TRBV9 to TRBJ1-6; the D is unclear. V dropped 0 bases and J dropped 0 bases, with 7 bases sitting between them. The length of the CDR3 is 16 residues. Germline-derived CDR1 and CDR2 are SGDLS and YYNGEE. The CDR3, as DNA: TGTGCCAGCAGCGTAGCCCTTAGCTCCTATAATTCACCCCTCCACTTT. This gives the protein CASSVALSSYNSPLHF.

The chain couples TRBV4-3 to TRBJ2-3, with D uncertain. V lost 1 base and J 5 bases, leaving 7 bases between the germline ends. CDR3 length equals 13 residues. The V gene's germline CDR1 is LGHNA and CDR2 YSLEER. CDR3: CASSQVLGDTQYF. The CDR3 nucleotides are TGCGCCAGCAGCCAAGTTCTCGGAGATACGCAGTATTTT.

The chain has TRBV2 and TRBJ1-5; D may be TRBD1 (5 bases). Trimming took off 4 bases at V and 0 bases at J, with 7 bases between the two ends. The V gene's germline CDR1 is SNHLY and CDR2 FYNNEI. The CDR3 covers 14 residues. CDR3 in DNA: TGTGCCAGCAGTGCGACAGTTAGCAATCAGCCCCAGCATTTT. It specifies CASSATVSNQPQHF.

The chain is built from TRBV6-2 or TRBV6-3 and TRBJ2-1; D is perhaps TRBD1 (6 bases). The ends were cut back, 3 bases at V and 1 base at J, with 10 bases in the middle. CDR3 length equals 15 residues. Looked up from germline, CDR1 is MNHEY and CDR2 is SVGEGT. The CDR3 here is CASSYQDRSYNEQFF. DNA of the CDR3: TGTGCCAGCAGTTATCAGGACAGATCCTACAATGAGCAGTTCTTC.

The chain links TRBV5-1 to TRBJ2-7, with D possibly TRBD1 on 5 matching bases. Germline V CDR1 and CDR2: SGHRS, YFSETQ. The CDR3 sequence is 15 residues long. V gave up 0 bases and J gave up 9 bases, with 19 bases separating them. DNA for the CDR3: TGCGCCAGCAGCTTGGGGGGCCTTCTGACAATCGGGCAGTACTTC. This encodes CASSLGGLLTIGQYF. The full variable domain, completed using reference TRBV5-1 and TRBJ2-7, is KAGVTQTPRYLIKTRGQQVTLSCSPISGHRSVSWYQQTPGQGLQFLFEYFSETQRNKGNFPGRFSGRQFSNSRSEMNVSTLELGDSALYLCASSLGGLLTIGQYFGPGTRLTVT.

CDR3 bases: TGTGCCAGCAGCGCGATGATAGCGGGAGGGAAGTACAATGAGCAGTTCTTC. This gives the protein CASSAMIAGGKYNEQFF. The chain has TRBV9 and TRBJ2-1, with 11 bases lining up with TRBD2. J lost 4 bases, V lost 3 bases, and 9 bases had no gene match. CDR1 and CDR2 (germline): SGDLS, YYNGEE. CDR3 length: 17 residues. The full variable domain, completed using reference TRBV9 and TRBJ2-1, is DSGVTQTPKHLITATGQRVTLRCSPRSGDLSVYWYQQSLDQGLQFLIQYYNGEERAKGNILERFSAQQFPDLHSELNLSSLELGDSALYFCASSAMIAGGKYNEQFFGPGTRLTVL.

The gene calls are TRBV28 and TRBJ1-1; D unresolved. CDR1 is MDHEN and CDR2 is SYDVKM in the germline V gene. CDR3 length equals 16 residues. V was clipped by 3 bases and J by 0 bases, with 14 bases between them. The CDR3 region is CASSLFVTGMNTEAFF. The CDR3, as DNA: TGTGCCAGCAGTTTGTTTGTCACGGGGATGAACACTGAAGCTTTCTTT.

This sequence joins TRBV5-5 and TRBJ1-3, with D possibly matching TRBD1 (6 bases). V was clipped by 0 bases and J by 2 bases, with 15 bases between them. CDR3 length: 17 residues. CDR1 and CDR2 from the germline V gene are SGHKS and YYEKEE (reference sequence). In DNA, the CDR3 is TGTGCCAGCAGCTTGGTTGGGGGCAAGTTCACTGGAAACACCATATATTTT. It yields the protein CASSLVGGKFTGNTIYF.

The V and J genes are TRBV5-1 and TRBJ1-2, with a tentative D call TRBD1 (5 bases). Per germline, CDR1 SGHRS and CDR2 YFSETQ. V dropped 1 base and J dropped 7 bases, with 14 bases sitting between them. The CDR3 runs 14 residues. CDR3 bases: TGCGCCAGCAGCTTGATTGGGGCAGACCTTGGCTACACCTTC. Translating gives CASSLIGADLGYTF.

The chain uses TRBV2 and TRBJ2-1, with 8 bases lining up with TRBD2. Germline V gives CDR1 SNHLY, CDR2 FYNNEI. The ends lost 6 bases at V and 0 bases at J; junction bases unmatched: 4. CDR3 size: 15 residues. The CDR3 sequence: CASRIAGSSYNEQFF. The DNA of the CDR3 is TGTGCCAGCAGGATAGCGGGGAGCTCCTACAATGAGCAGTTCTTC.

This chain uses TRBV6-5 with TRBJ2-7, with D tentatively TRBD1 (6 bases). Germline assignment: CDR1 MNHEY and CDR2 SVGAGI. The V end lost 0 bases, the J end lost 2 bases, and 11 bases lay between the germline ends. This CDR3 contains 15 residues. The CDR3 nucleotides are TGTGCCAGCAGTTACTCGGCTACAGGGACCTACGAGCAGTACTTC. Protein product: CASSYSATGTYEQYF.

This chain connects TRBV5-1 to TRBJ2-2; 7 nucleotides agree with TRBD2. The CDR3 runs 14 residues. Germline values: CDR1 SGHRS, CDR2 YFSETQ. V dropped 4 bases and J dropped 4; count of bases not matched to a gene: 4. This chain's CDR3 is CASSRAGSTGELFF. CDR3 nucleotides: TGCGCCAGCAGCAGAGCGGGAAGCACCGGGGAGCTGTTTTTT.